This T cell receptor beta chain was identified in a study of T cells after posttransplantation cyclophosphamide. General study findings and limits: Recipient CMV seropositivity and CMV reactivation strongly tracked TRB clonality. Skin or GI-infiltrating T cells shared few TRB sequences with blood.

Assay used: immunoSEQ multiplex PCR; TCRdb lists only in-frame clones, some missing. The record shows under 25,000 clones for this sample, with no singletons present. This clone was observed at least ten times. Its antigen is undetermined. This related bone marrow graft donor gave peripheral blood on the day of marrow donation. The CDR3 spans 14 residues. V lost 1 base and J lost 5, with 14 bases in between. Per the germline V gene, CDR1 is SQVTM and CDR2 is ANQGSEA. Sequences were obtained from PBMCs. J is TRBJ2-5 and V is TRBV29-1, with TRBD1 as a possible D gene (6 bases). This TCR was sampled from a woman aged 60-75 years in good health, CMV-negative, and a related stem cell transplant donor. The CDR3 DNA reads as TGCAGCGTTGAAGGGTCAGGGGTTTTGGAGACCCAGTACTTC. It specifies CSVEGSGVLETQYF.